This record looks at one T cell receptor beta chain sequence and its context. The antigen remains unidentified. Other DNA sequences in the sample encode the same CDR3. There are 15 residues in the CDR3. The V segment lost 5 bases and the J segment 2 bases; nucleotides outside the gene matches: 5. Germline lookup yields CDR1 SGHVS and CDR2 FNYEAQ. CD45RO-negative, CCR7-selected cells formed the naive CD8 fraction, which excluded terminally differentiated effector memory CD45RA+ cells. The data stem from a study of shared clonotypes between healthy human individuals. General study results and limits: Sharing across four donors was highest in naive CD4 (approximately 5%) and lowest in memory CD8 (around 0.4%). Larger estimated richness was generally seen in naive subsets than in memory subsets.

Tens of thousands of T cell genomes (around 200 ng DNA) went into each sorted-subset replicate. Sequencing was performed with immunoSEQ multiplex PCR; in TCRdb, only in-frame clones are kept and a portion is missing. This table has roughly 2,000,000 clones, about 94% appearing once. This receptor was taken from a man between 18 and 35 years old in good health. Some clones in this sample may be carry-over from other donors' samples. V and J are TRBV7-6 and TRBJ2-1; 8 nucleotides agree with TRBD1. The sequenced sample consisted of naive CD8+ T cells from PBMCs. The CDR3: CASSPRTGTYNEQFF. The CDR3 coding sequence is TGTGCCAGCAGCCCGAGGACAGGGACCTACAATGAGCAGTTCTTC.